The 29 T cell receptor beta chains presented below share a single source sample, sequenced in a study of T cells in Graves' hyperthyroidism and ophthalmopathy. Amplification of TCR beta CDR3 regions used RNA as the template. The HTBI primer set served for first-round RT-PCR of the TCR CDR3. A single record per CDR3 protein comes from TCRdb applying MiXCR to the multiplex PCR reads. The sample consists of hundreds of thousands of distinct CDR3 sequences, around a fifth of them appearing once. Input material: blood. These receptors were obtained from an older woman with Graves' ophthalmopathy.

This clonotype was picked up many times. The chain carries TRBV30 and TRBJ2-1; 9 bases are shared with TRBD2. Germline loops: CDR1 GTSNPN, CDR2 SVGIG (reference sequence). V was clipped by 4 bases and J by 4 bases; unmatched bases: 5. There are 14 residues in the CDR3. The CDR3 spells CAWTRLADYNEQFF. The CDR3 bases are TGTGCCTGGACAAGACTAGCGGATTACAATGAGCAGTTCTTC. Looking up the rest from reference TRBV30 and TRBJ2-1 gives the full variable domain: SQTIHQWPATLVQPVGSPLSLECTVEGTSNPNLYWYRQAAGRGLQLLFYSVGIGQISSEVPQNLSASRPQDRQFILSSKKLLLSDSGFYLCAWTRLADYNEQFFGPGTRLTVL.

Only a few counts were recorded for this clonotype. The rearrangement joins TRBV28 to TRBJ2-7; D is possibly TRBD1 or TRBD2 (5 bases each). Germline loops: CDR1 MDHEN, CDR2 SYDVKM. This CDR3 has 17 amino acids. V lost 2 bases to trimming and J lost 3 bases, with 20 bases between them. The CDR3 nucleotides are TGTGCCAGCAGTTTAAGGGGACGGACAAAGCTAAACTACGAGCAGTACTTC. Translating gives CASSLRGRTKLNYEQYF.

The table lists this clonotype with a few counts. The chain uses TRBV10-3 and TRBJ1-1; D unclear. The CDR3 is 15 amino acids. Germline CDR1 reads ENHRY; CDR2 reads SYGVKD. Trimming pared 3 bases from V and 0 bases from J, leaving 11 bases between. CDR3 region: CAISDPAGVNTEAFF. As DNA, the CDR3 is TGTGCCATCAGTGATCCGGCAGGTGTGAACACTGAAGCTTTCTTT.

The chain recombines TRBV30 with TRBJ1-1; 7 bases fit TRBD1. V was clipped by 6 bases and J by 7 bases; unmatched bases: 14. Looked up from germline, CDR1 is GTSNPN and CDR2 is SVGIG (reference sequence). The CDR3 runs to 14 residues. The CDR3 coding sequence is TGTGCCTGCGGACAGGTCGTTTCTCGGGGTGAAGCTTTCTTT. The encoded protein is CACGQVVSRGEAFF.

The sample holds a few counts of this clonotype. This sequence joins TRBV5-1 and TRBJ2-7, with D perhaps TRBD2 (6 bases). The CDR3 covers 14 residues. CDR1 is SGHRS, CDR2 YFSETQ, per germline. Between the trimmed V and J ends, which lost 0 bases and 2 bases, there was a span of 9 bases. CDR3 region: CASSLAGVAYEQYF. The CDR3 bases are TGCGCCAGCAGCTTGGCGGGGGTTGCCTACGAGCAGTACTTC.

This clonotype was recorded many times. The chain links TRBV5-6 to TRBJ2-5, with 14 bases aligning to TRBD2. Trimming cost V 1 base and J 4 bases; bases outside gene matches: 12. CDR1 and CDR2 (germline): SGHDT, YYEEEE. This CDR3 is built from 19 residues. The CDR3 protein is CASSLTGLAGEGGGETQYF. CDR3 sequence (DNA): TGTGCCAGCAGCTTGACGGGACTAGCGGGAGAAGGAGGGGGAGAGACCCAGTACTTC.

Only a few counts were recorded for this clonotype. The CDR3 protein is CASSIAQGQLGYGYTF. The CDR3 DNA reads TGTGCCAGTAGTATAGCGCAAGGACAGCTAGGATATGGCTACACCTTC. The chain recombines TRBV19 with TRBJ1-2; a weak D match, TRBD1 (6 bases). Germline assignment: CDR1 LNHDA and CDR2 SQIVND (reference sequence). The CDR3 has 16 residues. The V and J ends lost 1 base and 5 bases respectively, with 17 bases between them.

This clonotype was seen repeatedly, ten times or more. As DNA, the CDR3 is TGTGCCAGTAGTAAGCCGGGACTAGCGCTTATAGAGCAGTTCTTC. Its translation is CASSKPGLALIEQFF. The chain employs TRBV19 and TRBJ2-1; the match to TRBD2 covers 10 bases. From germline, CDR1 is LNHDA and CDR2 SQIVND (reference sequence). This CDR3 has 15 residues. V lost 4 bases and J lost 10; bases outside the gene matches: 10.

CDR3 residues: CSAPTSRYYNEQFF. The CDR3, as DNA: TGCAGTGCGCCGACCAGTAGATATTACAATGAGCAGTTCTTC. The chain carries TRBV20-1 and TRBJ2-1; D uncertain. From germline, CDR1 is DFQATT and CDR2 SNEGSKA (reference sequence). The CDR3 has 14 amino acids. The V gene lost 6 bases and the J gene lost 4 bases, with 16 bases spanning the gap.

This clonotype was found a few times. V and J are TRBV15 and TRBJ1-1; D is undetermined. The CDR3 is made up of 16 amino acids. Germline values: CDR1 LNHNV, CDR2 YYDKDF (reference sequence). Trimming cost V 5 bases and J 6 bases, with 22 bases left between them. Here the CDR3 reads CATSQATNSGEAEAFF. In DNA, the CDR3 is TGTGCCACCAGCCAAGCAACCAATTCCGGGGAGGCTGAAGCTTTCTTT. Complete variable domain (other parts from reference TRBV15 and TRBJ1-1): DAMVIQNPRYQVTQFGKPVTLSCSQTLNHNVMYWYQQKSSQAPKLLFHYYDKDFNNEADTPDNFQSRRPNTSFCFLDIRSPGLGDTAMYLCATSQATNSGEAEAFFGQGTRLTVV.

The J gene is TRBJ1-5, the V gene TRBV18, with D maybe TRBD1 (6 bases). Looked up from germline, CDR1 is KGHSH and CDR2 is LQKENI. The CDR3 consists of 15 residues. V was shortened by 6 bases and J by 0 bases, with 12 bases between the two germline ends. Written as DNA, the CDR3 is TGTGCCAGCTCCCGAGGGACAAATAGCAATCAGCCCCAGCATTTT. It translates to CASSRGTNSNQPQHF.

The CDR3 region is CASSSPGPLGEQYF. The DNA for the CDR3 is TGTGCCAGCTCCTCCCCGGGACCTTTGGGGGAGCAGTACTTC. V is TRBV18 and J is TRBJ2-7, with D perhaps being TRBD1 or TRBD2 (5 bases each). The CDR3 loop spans 14 amino acids. The germline gives CDR1 KGHSH, CDR2 LQKENI. V was pared by 6 bases and J by 7 bases, with 19 bases between.

The rearrangement uses TRBV7-2 and TRBJ2-7; D possibly corresponds to TRBD2 (6 bases). The CDR3 covers 13 residues. V dropped 5 bases and J dropped 2 bases, with 10 bases sitting between them. Germline CDR1 and CDR2: SGHTA and FQGNSA. This chain's CDR3 is CASSRDFTYEQYF. In nucleotides, the CDR3 is TGTGCCAGCAGCCGGGACTTTACCTACGAGCAGTACTTC.

This clonotype was observed a few times. The chain carries TRBV4-1 and TRBJ2-2, with D perhaps assigned TRBD1 or TRBD2 (6 bases each). There are 15 residues in the CDR3. The germline V and J ends were trimmed by 6 bases and 4 bases, with 15 bases remaining between them. Germline V gene lookup returns CDR1 MGHRA and CDR2 YSYEKL. The CDR3 region is CASSPGASFTGELFF. CDR3 in DNA: TGCGCCAGCAGTCCGGGGGCTAGCTTCACCGGGGAGCTGTTTTTT.

At least ten counts were recorded for this clonotype. The V and J genes are TRBV3-1 and TRBJ1-2; the match to TRBD1 covers 10 bases. Per germline, CDR1 LGHDT and CDR2 YNNKEL (reference sequence). This CDR3 region has 14 residues. After removal of 3 bases from V and 8 bases from J, the junction contained 6 bases not matched to a gene. The CDR3, as DNA: TGTGCCAGCAGCCATCTCGACAGGGGGCTCGGCTACACCTTC. Protein: CASSHLDRGLGYTF.

The chain links TRBV20-1 to TRBJ2-5, with D tentatively TRBD2 (6 bases). Germline CDR1 and CDR2: DFQATT and SNEGSKA (reference sequence). V was trimmed by 0 bases and J by 12 bases, leaving 14 bases between them. This CDR3 spans 12 amino acids. The CDR3, as DNA: TGCAGTGCTAGAGAAGCCCTAAAGCGGGAGTACTTC. Encoded protein: CSAREALKREYF.

V gene TRBV20-1 combines with J gene TRBJ2-3; the D is unclear. The CDR3 sequence is 16 residues long. The germline V and J ends were trimmed by 0 bases and 6 bases, with 19 bases remaining between them. From germline, CDR1 is DFQATT and CDR2 SNEGSKA (reference sequence). The CDR3, as DNA: TGCAGTGCTAGAGATGGGTCTACCAGCCTTAGGGATACGCAGTATTTT. Protein product: CSARDGSTSLRDTQYF.

This chain uses TRBV5-1 with TRBJ2-7; D gene unclear. The CDR3 is 11 amino acids. Germline values: CDR1 SGHRS, CDR2 YFSETQ. Trimming removed 5 bases at V and 4 bases at J, with 7 bases between. CDR3 nucleotide sequence: TGCGCCAGCAGAGCTGGGTACGAGCAGTACTTC. Amino acids: CASRAGYEQYF.

The chain employs TRBV10-2 and TRBJ2-5; D might be TRBD1 or TRBD2, each matching 6 bases. Trimming took off 1 base at V and 1 base at J, with 10 bases between the two ends. CDR3 length equals 15 residues. Germline-derived CDR1 and CDR2 are WSHSY and SAAADI. CDR3 sequence: CASSELGGPQETQYF. Here the CDR3 DNA reads TGCGCCAGCAGTGAGTTAGGGGGGCCCCAAGAGACCCAGTACTTC.

A remark on this clonotype: Relative to the germline gene, one junction end is altered; a read error may explain this. This chain uses TRBV5-1 with TRBJ2-2; D not certain. Germline CDR1 SGHRS, CDR2 YFSETQ. The CDR3 consists of 14 residues. The CDR3 protein is CASSLNLNTGELFF. The CDR3 DNA follows: TGTGCCAGCAGCTTGAACCTGAACACCGGGGAGCTGTTTTTT.

The V gene is TRBV2, the J gene TRBJ1-1; unclear D gene. Per the germline V gene, CDR1 is SNHLY and CDR2 is FYNNEI. The CDR3 totals 15 residues. Deletions cut 7 bases from V and 5 bases from J, with 20 bases between. Here the CDR3 reads CASKPDAGWGTEAFF. CDR3 DNA sequence: TGTGCCAGCAAACCGGATGCGGGTTGGGGAACTGAAGCTTTCTTT. Based on the CDR3 plus reference TRBV2 and TRBJ1-1, the full variable domain is EPEVTQTPSHQVTQMGQEVILRCVPISNHLYFYWYRQILGQKVEFLVSFYNNEISEKSEIFDDQFSVERPDGSNFTLKIRSTKLEDSAMYFCASKPDAGWGTEAFFGQGTRLTVV.

V gene TRBV10-3 combines with J gene TRBJ2-5, with no clear D. Trimming left V 4 bases short and J 9 bases short, with 15 bases between. The CDR3 loop spans 13 amino acids. Per germline, CDR1 ENHRY and CDR2 SYGVKD. For the CDR3, the DNA is TGTGCCATCAGTGCCTCGGACCCAGGCTCCCAGTACTTC. It specifies CAISASDPGSQYF.

This clonotype was counted a few times. This sequence joins TRBV27 and TRBJ2-1; 11 bases are a match to TRBD2. The V gene end was trimmed by 0 bases and the J gene end by 7 bases; junction bases not matched to a gene: 11. Germline CDR1 reads MNHEY; CDR2 reads SMNVEV (reference sequence). This CDR3 has 18 amino acids. The CDR3 region has the DNA TGTGCCAGCAGTTTATCTAGCGGGAGGGCGATTAGGTTAAATGAGCAGTTCTTC. It codes for CASSLSSGRAIRLNEQFF.

Only a few counts were recorded for this clonotype. The chain links TRBV30 to TRBJ2-1; 8 bases fit TRBD2. CDR3 length: 14 residues. The V gene's germline CDR1 is GTSNPN and CDR2 SVGIG (reference sequence). The junction had 11 bases not matched to a gene; V was cut back by 5 bases and J by 8 bases. The CDR3 DNA reads TGTGCCTGGTCAAGCGGGAGAGGGCTCGATGAGCAGTTCTTC. Translating it yields CAWSSGRGLDEQFF.

This clonotype was detected ten times or more. The V and J genes are TRBV7-8 and TRBJ1-2, with TRBD1 matching over 7 bases. Germline CDR1 and CDR2: SGHVS and FQNEAQ. V lost 5 bases, J lost 8 bases, and 11 bases stayed unmatched. CDR3 length equals 14 residues. In DNA form, the CDR3 reads TGTGCCAGCAGCGCCCGAACAGGGGTTGAGGGCTACACCTTC. This gives the protein CASSARTGVEGYTF.

Remarks on this clonotype: A much larger clone is a single base away; this may be a read error. This chain uses TRBV20-1 with TRBJ2-5; tentatively, D is TRBD1 (6 bases). Trimming removed 5 bases from V and 5 bases from J, with 21 bases in between. Germline V gene data show CDR1 as DFQATT and CDR2 as SNEGSKA (reference sequence). The CDR3 extends over 15 amino acids. The CDR3 is CSADQPQGLRETQYF. CDR3 coding DNA: TGCAGTGCTGACCAGCCACAGGGCTTAAGGGAGACCCAGTACTTC.

The J gene is TRBJ2-3, the V gene TRBV5-4, with 8 bases that match TRBD1. Germline V gene sequence: CDR1 SGHNT, CDR2 YYREEE (reference sequence). The length of the CDR3 is 14 residues. V gave up 4 bases and J gave up 5 bases; unmatched junction bases: 6. CDR3 bases: TGTGCCAGCAGCCCAGGACAGGGCCTAGATACGCAGTATTTT. Its translation: CASSPGQGLDTQYF.

This clonotype appeared a few times. The chain carries TRBV12-5 and TRBJ2-7; 12 bases map to TRBD2. Germline-derived CDR1 and CDR2 are LGHNT and FRNRAP. The CDR3 covers 16 residues. V trimming: 0 bases; J trimming: 2 bases; junction bases outside the gene matches: 2. CDR3 residues: CASGLVRTSGTYEQYF. CDR3 nucleotides: TGTGCTAGTGGTTTGGTTCGGACTAGCGGGACCTACGAGCAGTACTTC.

The CDR3 sequence is CASSWGGPSSYEQYF. DNA for the CDR3: TGTGCCAGCAGCTGGGGGGGACCAAGCTCCTACGAGCAGTACTTC. The gene calls are TRBV7-9 and TRBJ2-7; 7 nucleotides line up with TRBD2. This CDR3 region has 15 residues. Germline V gene sequence: CDR1 SEHNR, CDR2 FQNEAQ (reference sequence). V trimming: 4 bases; J trimming: 0 bases; junction bases outside the gene matches: 6.